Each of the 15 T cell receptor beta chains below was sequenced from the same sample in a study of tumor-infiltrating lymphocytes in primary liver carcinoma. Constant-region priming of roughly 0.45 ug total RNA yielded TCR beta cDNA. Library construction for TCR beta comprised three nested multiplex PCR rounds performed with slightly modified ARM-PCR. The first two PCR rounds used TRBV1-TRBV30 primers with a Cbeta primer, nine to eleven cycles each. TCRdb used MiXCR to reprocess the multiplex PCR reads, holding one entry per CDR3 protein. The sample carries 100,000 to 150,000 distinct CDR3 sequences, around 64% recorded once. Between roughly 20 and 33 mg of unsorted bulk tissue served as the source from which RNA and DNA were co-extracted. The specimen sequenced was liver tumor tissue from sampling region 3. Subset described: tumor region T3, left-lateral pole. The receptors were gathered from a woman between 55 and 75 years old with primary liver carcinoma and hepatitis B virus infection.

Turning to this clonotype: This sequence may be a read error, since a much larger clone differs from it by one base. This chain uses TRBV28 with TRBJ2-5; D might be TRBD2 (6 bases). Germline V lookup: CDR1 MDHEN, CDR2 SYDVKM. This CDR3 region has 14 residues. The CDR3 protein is CASGKHRDWGTRYF. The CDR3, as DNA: TGTGCCAGCGGAAAGCATCGGGACTGGGGGACCCGGTACTTC.

CDR3 in amino acids: CAISLRQGDEKLFF. In DNA, the CDR3 is TGTGCCATCAGCCTCCGGCAAGGGGATGAAAAACTGTTTTTT. The chain carries TRBV12-3 or TRBV12-4 and TRBJ1-4; D perhaps matches TRBD1 (5 bases). The CDR3 is made up of 14 amino acids. Trimming pared 10 bases from V and 6 bases from J, leaving 18 bases between.

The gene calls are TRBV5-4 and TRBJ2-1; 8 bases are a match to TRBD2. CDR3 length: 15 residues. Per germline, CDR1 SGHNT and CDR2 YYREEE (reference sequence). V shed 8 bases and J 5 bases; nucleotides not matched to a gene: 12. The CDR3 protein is CASSPGVAGNNEQFF. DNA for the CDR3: TGTGCCAGTAGCCCTGGAGTAGCGGGAAACAATGAGCAGTTCTTC.

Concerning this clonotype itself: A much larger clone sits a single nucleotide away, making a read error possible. The CDR3: CACSLATSLTDTQYF. The CDR3 DNA reads TGCGCCTGCAGCTTGGCCACTAGTTTGACAGATACGCAGTATTTT. The chain links TRBV5-1 to TRBJ2-3; TRBD2 is a possible D gene (5 bases). The germline V gene has CDR1 SGHRS and CDR2 YFSETQ. This CDR3 contains 15 residues.

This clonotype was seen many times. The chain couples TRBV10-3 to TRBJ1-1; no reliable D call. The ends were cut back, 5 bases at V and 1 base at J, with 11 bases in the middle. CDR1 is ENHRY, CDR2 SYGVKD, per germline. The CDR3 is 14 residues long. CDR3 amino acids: CAISYGRSNTEAFF. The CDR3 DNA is TGTGCCATCAGTTATGGACGTTCGAACACTGAAGCTTTCTTT.

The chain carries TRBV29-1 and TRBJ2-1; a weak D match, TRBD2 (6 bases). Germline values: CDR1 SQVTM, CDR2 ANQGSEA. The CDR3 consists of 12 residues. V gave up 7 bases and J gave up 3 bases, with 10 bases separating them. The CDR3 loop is CSGRAGYNEQFF. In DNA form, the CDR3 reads TGCAGCGGGAGGGCCGGCTACAATGAGCAGTTCTTC.

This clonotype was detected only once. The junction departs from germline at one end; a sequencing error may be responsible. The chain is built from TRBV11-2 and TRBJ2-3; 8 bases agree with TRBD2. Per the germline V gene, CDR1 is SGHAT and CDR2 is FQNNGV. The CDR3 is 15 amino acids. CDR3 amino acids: CASTFSGASTGTQYF. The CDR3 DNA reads TGTGCAAGCACCTTTAGCGGGGCTAGCACAGGTACGCAGTATTTT.

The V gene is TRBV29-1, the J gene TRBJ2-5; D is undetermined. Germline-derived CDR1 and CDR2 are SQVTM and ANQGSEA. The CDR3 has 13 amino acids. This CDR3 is CRVRRTFQETQYF. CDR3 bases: TGCAGGGTCCGAAGGACCTTCCAAGAGACCCAGTACTTC.

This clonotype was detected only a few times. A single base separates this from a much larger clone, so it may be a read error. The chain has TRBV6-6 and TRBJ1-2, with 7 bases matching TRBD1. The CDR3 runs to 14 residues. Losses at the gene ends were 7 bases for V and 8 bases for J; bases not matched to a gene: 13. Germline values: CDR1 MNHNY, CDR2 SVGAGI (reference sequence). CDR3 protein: CASNPMTGRQGYTF. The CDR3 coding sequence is TGTGCCAGCAACCCCATGACAGGGCGCCAAGGCTACACCTTC.

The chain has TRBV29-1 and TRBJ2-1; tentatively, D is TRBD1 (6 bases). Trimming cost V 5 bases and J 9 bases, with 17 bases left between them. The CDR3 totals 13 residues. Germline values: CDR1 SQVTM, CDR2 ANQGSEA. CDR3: CSVKYRVGSEQFF. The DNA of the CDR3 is TGCAGCGTTAAGTACAGGGTGGGGAGTGAGCAGTTCTTC.

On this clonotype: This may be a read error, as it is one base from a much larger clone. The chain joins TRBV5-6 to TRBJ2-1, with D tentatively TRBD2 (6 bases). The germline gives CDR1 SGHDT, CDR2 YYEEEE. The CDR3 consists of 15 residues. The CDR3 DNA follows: TGTGCCAACAGCTTGGGTTTCGTGGGGGGCAATGAGCAGTTCTTC. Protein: CANSLGFVGGNEQFF.

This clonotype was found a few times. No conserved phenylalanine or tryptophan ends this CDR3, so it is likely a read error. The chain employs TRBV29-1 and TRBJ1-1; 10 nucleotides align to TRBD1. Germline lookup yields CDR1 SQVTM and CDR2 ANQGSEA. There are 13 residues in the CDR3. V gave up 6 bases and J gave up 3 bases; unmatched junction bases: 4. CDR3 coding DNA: TGCAGCGTCGCCGGGACAGGGGACACTGAAGCTTTCCTT. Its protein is CSVAGTGDTEAFL.

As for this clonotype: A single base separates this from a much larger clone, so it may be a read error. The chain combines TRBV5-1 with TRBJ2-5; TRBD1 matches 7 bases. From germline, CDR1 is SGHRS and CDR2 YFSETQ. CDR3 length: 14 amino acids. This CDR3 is CTSSPRGHQETQYF. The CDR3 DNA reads TGCACCAGCAGCCCGAGGGGGCACCAAGAGACCCAGTACTTC.

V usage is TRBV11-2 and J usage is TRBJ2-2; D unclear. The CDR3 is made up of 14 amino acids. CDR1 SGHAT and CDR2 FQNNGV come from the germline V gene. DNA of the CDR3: TGTGCGAGGAGCTTAGGGTCGAACACCGGGGAGCTGTTTTTT. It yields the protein CARSLGSNTGELFF. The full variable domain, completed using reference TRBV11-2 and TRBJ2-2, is EAGVAQSPRYKIIEKRQSVAFWCNPISGHATLYWYQQILGQGPKLLIQFQNNGVVDDSQLPKDRFSAERLKGVDSTLKIQPAKLEDSAVYLCARSLGSNTGELFFGEGSRLTVL.

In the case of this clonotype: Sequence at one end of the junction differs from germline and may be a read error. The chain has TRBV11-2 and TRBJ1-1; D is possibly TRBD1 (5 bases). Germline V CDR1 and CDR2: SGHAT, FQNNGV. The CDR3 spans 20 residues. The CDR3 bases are TGTGCTAGCAGCCCACATCAGTACGGACACCTCCGCTTTTGGGGCTATGAAGCTTTCTTT. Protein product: CASSPHQYGHLRFWGYEAFF.